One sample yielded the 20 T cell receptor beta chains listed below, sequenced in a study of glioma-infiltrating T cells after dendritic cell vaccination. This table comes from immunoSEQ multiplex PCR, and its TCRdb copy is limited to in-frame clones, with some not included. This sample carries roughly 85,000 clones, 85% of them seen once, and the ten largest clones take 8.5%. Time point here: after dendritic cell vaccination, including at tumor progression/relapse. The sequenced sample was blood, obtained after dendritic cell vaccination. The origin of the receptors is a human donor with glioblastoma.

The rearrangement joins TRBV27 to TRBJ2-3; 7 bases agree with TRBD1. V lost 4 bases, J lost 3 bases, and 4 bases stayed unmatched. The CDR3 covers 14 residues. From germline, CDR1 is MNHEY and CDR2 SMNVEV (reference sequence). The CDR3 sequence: CASSWGRGTDTQYF. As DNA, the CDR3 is TGTGCCAGCAGTTGGGGCAGGGGGACAGATACGCAGTATTTT.

This chain's CDR3 is CAISGQNSGANVLTF. CDR3 DNA: TGTGCCATCAGTGGACAAAACTCTGGGGCCAACGTCCTGACTTTC. The chain joins TRBV10-3 to TRBJ2-6; no firm D call. The CDR3 runs 15 residues. Germline V gene data show CDR1 as ENHRY and CDR2 as SYGVKD. V shed 4 bases and J shed 0 bases, with 7 bases lying between them.

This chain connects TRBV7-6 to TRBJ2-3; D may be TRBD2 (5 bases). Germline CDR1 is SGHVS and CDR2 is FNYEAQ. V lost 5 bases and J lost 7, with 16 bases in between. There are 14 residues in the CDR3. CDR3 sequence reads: CASSPPGSIYTQYF. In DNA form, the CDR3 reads TGTGCCAGCAGCCCACCGGGATCAATTTATACGCAGTATTTT.

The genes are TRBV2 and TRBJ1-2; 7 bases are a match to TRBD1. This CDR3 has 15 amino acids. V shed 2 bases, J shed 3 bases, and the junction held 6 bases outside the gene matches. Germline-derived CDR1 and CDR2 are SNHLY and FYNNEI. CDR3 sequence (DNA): TGTGCCAGCAGTGAAACCCCGGACAGGTACTATGGCTACACCTTC. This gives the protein CASSETPDRYYGYTF.

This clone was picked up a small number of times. The CDR3: CASSPPGLAGDTGELFF. The CDR3 region has the DNA TGTGCCAGTAGTCCGCCGGGACTAGCGGGGGACACCGGGGAGCTGTTTTTT. The chain combines TRBV19 with TRBJ2-2; 14 bases are shared with TRBD2. V shed 5 bases, J shed 3 bases, and the junction held 5 bases outside the gene matches. This CDR3 is 17 amino acids long. In germline, CDR1 is LNHDA, CDR2 SQIVND (reference sequence).

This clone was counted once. CDR3 DNA: TGTGCCAGTAGTATAGGGGACAGGGTCCAAGAGACCCAGTACTTC. It is translated as CASSIGDRVQETQYF. The chain links TRBV19 to TRBJ2-5; 9 positions agree with TRBD1. V was pared by 1 base and J by 1 base, with 1 base of the junction left unmatched. CDR3 size: 15 residues. Germline CDR1 LNHDA, CDR2 SQIVND (reference sequence).

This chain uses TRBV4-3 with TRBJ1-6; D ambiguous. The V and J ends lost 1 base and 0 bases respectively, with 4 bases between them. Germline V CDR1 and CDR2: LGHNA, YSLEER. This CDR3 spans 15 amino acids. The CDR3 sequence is CASSQAYSYNSPLHF. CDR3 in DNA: TGCGCCAGCAGCCAAGCTTACTCCTATAATTCACCCCTCCACTTT.

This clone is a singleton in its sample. CDR3: CASSPVPYGYTF. The CDR3, as DNA: TGTGCCAGCAGCCCGGTCCCCTATGGCTACACCTTC. The chain combines TRBV7-7 with TRBJ1-2; D uncertain. Trimming removed 5 bases from V and 4 bases from J, with 8 bases in between. The CDR3 is 12 amino acids. From germline, CDR1 is SSHAT and CDR2 FNYEAQ (reference sequence).

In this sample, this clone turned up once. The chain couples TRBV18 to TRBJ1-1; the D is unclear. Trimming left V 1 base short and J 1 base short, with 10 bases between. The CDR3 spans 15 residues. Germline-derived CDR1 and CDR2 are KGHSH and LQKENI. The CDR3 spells CASSPLDVRNTEAFF. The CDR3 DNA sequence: TGTGCCAGCTCACCACTCGATGTGAGGAACACTGAAGCTTTCTTT.

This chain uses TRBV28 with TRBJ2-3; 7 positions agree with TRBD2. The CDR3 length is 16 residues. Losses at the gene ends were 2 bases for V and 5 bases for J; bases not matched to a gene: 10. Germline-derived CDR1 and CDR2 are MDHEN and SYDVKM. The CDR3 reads CASSLSGTTSGDTQYF. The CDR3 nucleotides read TGTGCCAGCAGTTTAAGCGGGACTACCTCGGGAGATACGCAGTATTTT.

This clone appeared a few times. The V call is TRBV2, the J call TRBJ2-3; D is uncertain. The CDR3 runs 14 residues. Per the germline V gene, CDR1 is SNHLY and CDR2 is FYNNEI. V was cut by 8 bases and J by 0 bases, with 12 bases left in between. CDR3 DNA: TGTGCCAGCCGGAGAGCGCCAAGCACAGATACGCAGTATTTT. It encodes CASRRAPSTDTQYF.

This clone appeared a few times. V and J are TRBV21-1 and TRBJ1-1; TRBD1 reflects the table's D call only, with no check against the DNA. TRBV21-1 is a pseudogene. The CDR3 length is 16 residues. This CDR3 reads CASSVRDRVWNTEAFF. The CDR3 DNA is TGTGCCAGCAGCGTACGGGACAGGGTGTGGAACACTGAAGCTTTCTTT.

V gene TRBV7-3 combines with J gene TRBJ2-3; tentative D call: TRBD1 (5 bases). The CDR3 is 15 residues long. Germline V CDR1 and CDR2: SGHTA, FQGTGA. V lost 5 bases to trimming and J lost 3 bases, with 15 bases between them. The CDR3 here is CASSLRTRTTDTQYF. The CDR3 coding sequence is TGTGCCAGCAGCCTCAGGACACGAACTACAGATACGCAGTATTTT.

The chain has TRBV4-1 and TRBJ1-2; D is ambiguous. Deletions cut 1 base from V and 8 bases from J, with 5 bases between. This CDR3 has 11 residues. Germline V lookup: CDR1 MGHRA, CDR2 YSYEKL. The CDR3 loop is CASSQGEGYTF. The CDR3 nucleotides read TGCGCCAGCAGCCAAGGCGAGGGCTACACCTTC.

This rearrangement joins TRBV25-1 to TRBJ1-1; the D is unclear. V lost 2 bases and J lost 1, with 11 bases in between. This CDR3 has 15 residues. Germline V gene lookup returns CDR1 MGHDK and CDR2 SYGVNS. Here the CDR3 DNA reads TGTGCCAGCAGTGAAACCCCGACGGGGAACACTGAAGCTTTCTTT. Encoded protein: CASSETPTGNTEAFF.

The CDR3 sequence: CASSEHRDEQYF. CDR3 in DNA: TGTGCCAGCAGTGAGCACCGGGACGAGCAGTACTTC. The chain carries TRBV2 and TRBJ2-7, with D unresolved. Trimming shortened V by 3 bases and J by 5 bases, and 8 bases separated the two germline ends. This CDR3 comprises 12 residues. From germline, CDR1 is SNHLY and CDR2 FYNNEI.

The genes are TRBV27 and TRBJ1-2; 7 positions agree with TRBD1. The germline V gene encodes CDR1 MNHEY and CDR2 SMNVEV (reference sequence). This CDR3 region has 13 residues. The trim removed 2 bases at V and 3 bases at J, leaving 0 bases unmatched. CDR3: CASSLQGDYGYTF. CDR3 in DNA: TGTGCCAGCAGTTTACAGGGGGACTATGGCTACACCTTC.

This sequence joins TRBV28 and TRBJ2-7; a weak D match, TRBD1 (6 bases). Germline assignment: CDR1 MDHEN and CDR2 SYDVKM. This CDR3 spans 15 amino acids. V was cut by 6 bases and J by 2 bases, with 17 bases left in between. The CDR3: CASRRQVTPTYEQYF. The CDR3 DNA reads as TGTGCCAGCAGGAGACAGGTGACTCCCACCTACGAGCAGTACTTC.

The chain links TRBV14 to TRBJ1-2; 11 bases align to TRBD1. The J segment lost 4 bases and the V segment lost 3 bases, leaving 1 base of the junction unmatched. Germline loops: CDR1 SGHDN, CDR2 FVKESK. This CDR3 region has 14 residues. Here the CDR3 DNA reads TGTGCCAGCAGCCAGGACAGGGGGCTCTATGGCTACACCTTC. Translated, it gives CASSQDRGLYGYTF.

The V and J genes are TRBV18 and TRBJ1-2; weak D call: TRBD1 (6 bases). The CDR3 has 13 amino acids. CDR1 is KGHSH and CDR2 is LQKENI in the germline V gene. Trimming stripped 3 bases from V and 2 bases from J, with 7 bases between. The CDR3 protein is CASSPDRNYGYTF. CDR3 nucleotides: TGTGCCAGCTCACCCGACAGGAACTATGGCTACACCTTC.